This TCR beta chain emerged from a study of blood T cell repertoires in COVID-19. Overall study: The United States, Italy and Spain supplied acute and convalescent COVID-19 samples. Nucleic acid was either cDNA or gDNA, and it came from T cells, B-cell-depleted T cells, or PBMCs.

Original methodology: Counts of nucleated cells, estimated from reference gene primer amplification, were obtained. Only in-frame clones appear in the TCRdb table, and some are missing; sequencing was by immunoSEQ multiplex PCR. The V and J calls and clone size were taken over from that table, and D and trimming were inferred from the DNA. The sample includes 300,000 to 350,000 clones, approximately 88% of them seen just once. CDR3 size: 15 residues. Per germline, CDR1 SGHTA and CDR2 FQGNSA. The ends lost 4 bases at V and 6 bases at J; junction bases unmatched: 8. The Seattle site enrolled patients during active infection and followed them longitudinally.

This chain links TRBV7-2 with TRBJ2-7, with TRBD2 identical over 11 bases. Source material: peripheral blood. The sequence came from a man between 25 and 39 years old with COVID-19, enrolled during active disease. The CDR3 sequence is CASSWGTSGAGEQYF. Written as DNA, the CDR3 is TGTGCCAGCAGCTGGGGGACTAGCGGAGCGGGCGAGCAGTACTTC.